These 15 T cell receptor beta chains were sequenced from one sample in a study of shared clonotypes between healthy human individuals. Sequenced by immunoSEQ multiplex PCR; TCRdb stores in-frame clones only, minus some. The table has a few million clones, about 94% seen once. Only CD45RO-negative cells positively selected for CCR7 counted as naive CD8 cells, so terminally differentiated effector memory CD45RA+ cells were excluded. The sequenced material came from naive CD8+ T cells from PBMCs. The receptors originated from a man aged 18-30 years in good health. Some clones in this sample may be carry-over from other donors' samples.

This chain uses TRBV25-1 with TRBJ2-2; no definite D call. CDR3 length: 13 residues. Germline CDR1 reads MGHDK; CDR2 reads SYGVNS. Between the trimmed V and J ends, which lost 8 bases and 7 bases, there was a span of 14 bases. Here the CDR3 DNA reads TGTGCCAGCCGAACTTACCGTGGCGGGGAGCTGTTTTTT. Amino acid sequence: CASRTYRGGELFF.

In the case of this clone: Other nucleotide sequences in the sample specify the same CDR3. J is TRBJ1-2 and V is TRBV18; 8 bases are a match to TRBD1. With 0 bases clipped from V and 5 bases from J, the junction kept 5 bases outside the gene matches. The germline gives CDR1 KGHSH, CDR2 LQKENI. The CDR3 runs 15 residues. The CDR3 DNA follows: TGTGCCAGCTCACCACCTGGACAGGGACTTTATGGCTACACCTTC. Translated: CASSPPGQGLYGYTF.

V is TRBV7-5 and J is TRBJ1-5. TRBV7-5 is designated a pseudogene. The CDR3 extends over 16 amino acids. The chain's CDR3 is CVRGNLGGDGNQPQHF. Written as DNA, the CDR3 is TGTGTCAGAGGGAACCTGGGGGGCGATGGCAATCAGCCCCAGCATTTT.

This chain links TRBV5-1 with TRBJ2-7, with D unresolved. In germline, CDR1 is SGHRS, CDR2 YFSETQ. The CDR3 sequence is 16 residues long. Trimming took 0 bases from V and 0 from J, leaving 13 bases between them. The CDR3 DNA is TGCGCCAGCAGCTTGGCCCCAGGAATTAGCTCCTACGAGCAGTACTTC. Translated: CASSLAPGISSYEQYF.

This chain joins TRBV21-1 and TRBJ1-1. TRBV21-1 is described as a pseudogene. This CDR3 is 15 amino acids long. CDR3 loop: CASSMSQLLNTEAFF. The DNA of the CDR3 is TGTGCCAGCAGCATGTCCCAGCTACTTAACACTGAAGCTTTCTTT.

The V call is TRBV5-8, the J call TRBJ2-1; D remains unclear. Germline-derived CDR1 and CDR2 are SGHTS and YDEGEE. V was cut by 3 bases and J by 8 bases, with 24 bases left in between. The CDR3 length is 17 residues. The CDR3 here is CASSWGVGGPSPDEQFF. CDR3 bases: TGTGCCAGCAGCTGGGGTGTGGGCGGCCCGTCCCCGGATGAGCAGTTCTTC.

The rearrangement links TRBV14 to TRBJ2-7; D is unclear. The CDR3 is made up of 14 amino acids. Trimming shortened V by 6 bases and J by 2 bases, and 14 bases separated the two germline ends. CDR1 is SGHDN, CDR2 FVKESK, per germline. CDR3 DNA sequence: TGTGCCAGCAGTCTGGTCTCGTCGACCTACGAGCAGTACTTC. This sequence encodes CASSLVSSTYEQYF.

A word on this clone: This sample also contains other DNA sequences that code for the same CDR3. Here the CDR3 DNA reads TGTGCCAGCAGTGGTGGCAGCTCCTACGAGCAGTACTTC. Translation gives CASSGGSSYEQYF. The chain uses TRBV27 and TRBJ2-7; no clear D gene. The CDR3 is 13 residues long. Trimming removed 5 bases at V and 0 bases at J, with 8 bases between. Germline lookup yields CDR1 MNHEY and CDR2 SMNVEV (reference sequence).

The gene calls are TRBV9 and TRBJ2-3; 9 bases map to TRBD2. The CDR3 covers 18 residues. CDR1 is SGDLS, CDR2 YYNGEE, per germline. J lost 3 bases, V lost 0 bases, and 11 bases had no gene match. CDR3 amino acids: CASSVGIAGGPFTDTQYF. CDR3 bases: TGTGCCAGCAGCGTAGGTATTGCGGGAGGGCCATTTACAGATACGCAGTATTTT.

The gene calls are TRBV9 and TRBJ2-3, with D perhaps matching TRBD1 or TRBD2 (5 bases each). Germline V gene lookup returns CDR1 SGDLS and CDR2 YYNGEE. This CDR3 region has 16 residues. The V end was cut by 3 bases, the J end by 0 bases, with 14 bases between. The CDR3 sequence is CASSATSGPSTDTQYF. The CDR3 coding sequence is TGTGCCAGCAGCGCCACCTCGGGACCCAGCACAGATACGCAGTATTTT. The full variable domain, its missing parts supplied by reference TRBV9 and TRBJ2-3, is DSGVTQTPKHLITATGQRVTLRCSPRSGDLSVYWYQQSLDQGLQFLIQYYNGEERAKGNILERFSAQQFPDLHSELNLSSLELGDSALYFCASSATSGPSTDTQYFGPGTRLTVL.

This chain connects TRBV18 to TRBJ2-3; no clear D gene. The CDR3 contains 16 residues. Between the trimmed V and J ends, which lost 3 bases and 2 bases, there was a span of 15 bases. CDR1 and CDR2 (germline): KGHSH, LQKENI. Written as DNA, the CDR3 is TGTGCCAGCTCACCGGTAGCTACCCAAATCACAGATACGCAGTATTTT. This codes for CASSPVATQITDTQYF.

The chain has TRBV9 and TRBJ1-1; 7 nucleotides agree with TRBD1. The V gene end was trimmed by 3 bases and the J gene end by 6 bases; junction bases not matched to a gene: 8. The germline V gene has CDR1 SGDLS and CDR2 YYNGEE. This CDR3 is built from 14 residues. The CDR3 coding sequence is TGTGCCAGCAGCGCCCAAGCGACAGGGCCTGAAGCTTTCTTT. Protein product: CASSAQATGPEAFF.

The chain combines TRBV4-3 with TRBJ2-5, with a possible D match to TRBD2 (5 bases). Germline loops: CDR1 LGHNA, CDR2 YSLEER. CDR3 size: 16 residues. V was shortened by 3 bases and J by 2 bases, with 16 bases between the two germline ends. The chain's CDR3 is CASSHSPREEQETQYF. The CDR3 nucleotides are TGCGCCAGCAGCCATTCCCCGAGGGAAGAGCAAGAGACCCAGTACTTC.

The chain links TRBV15 to TRBJ1-1, with D unresolved. The ends were cut back, 6 bases at V and 1 base at J, with 9 bases in the middle. The CDR3 consists of 13 residues. Germline V gene lookup returns CDR1 LNHNV and CDR2 YYDKDF (reference sequence). The DNA of the CDR3 is TGTGCCACCAGTCCTGCGGGGAACACTGAAGCTTTCTTT. Translation: CATSPAGNTEAFF. The variable domain in full, completed from reference TRBV15 and TRBJ1-1, reads DAMVIQNPRYQVTQFGKPVTLSCSQTLNHNVMYWYQQKSSQAPKLLFHYYDKDFNNEADTPDNFQSRRPNTSFCFLDIRSPGLGDTAMYLCATSPAGNTEAFFGQGTRLTVV.

The rearrangement links TRBV7-9 to TRBJ2-5; 7 positions match TRBD2. The CDR3 spans 16 residues. V lost 5 bases, J lost 2 bases, and 11 bases stayed unmatched. Germline-derived CDR1 and CDR2 are SEHNR and FQNEAQ (reference sequence). DNA for the CDR3: TGTGCCAGCAGCCCCCAAGCGGGGAAACTACAAGAGACCCAGTACTTC. This codes for CASSPQAGKLQETQYF.